This TCR beta chain was documented in a study of cytomegalovirus exposure and HLA in healthy donors. Across the study: The Caucasian-associated ancestry cluster held less than 85% of more than 350 genotyped donors.

The V gene lost 4 bases and the J gene lost 5 bases, with 12 bases spanning the gap. CDR3 length equals 13 residues. CDR1 SGHDT and CDR2 YYEEEE come from the germline V gene. Concerning this clone: Its antigen is undetermined.

The PCR contained 60 Vbeta and 13 Jbeta primers. Sequenced by immunoSEQ multiplex PCR; TCRdb stores in-frame clones only, minus some. This table holds 120,000 to 150,000 clones, more than 65% found once. General study results and limits: Analyses of presence and absence presupposed an approximately uniform sequencing depth across donors. In an earlier analysis, in roughly 580 donors, most V segments appeared productive either ~90% or ~30% of the time. In vitro assays verified that a few CMV-associated chains recognized CMV antigens specifically.

The specimen sequenced was PBMCs. The rearrangement uses TRBV5-6 and TRBJ1-1; possible D gene TRBD1, 5 bases. This clonotype was sampled from a man between 25 and 39 years old in good health and CMV-seropositive. CDR3 sequence: CASSPQGWTEAFF. The CDR3 DNA follows: TGTGCCAGCAGCCCGCAGGGTTGGACTGAAGCTTTCTTT.